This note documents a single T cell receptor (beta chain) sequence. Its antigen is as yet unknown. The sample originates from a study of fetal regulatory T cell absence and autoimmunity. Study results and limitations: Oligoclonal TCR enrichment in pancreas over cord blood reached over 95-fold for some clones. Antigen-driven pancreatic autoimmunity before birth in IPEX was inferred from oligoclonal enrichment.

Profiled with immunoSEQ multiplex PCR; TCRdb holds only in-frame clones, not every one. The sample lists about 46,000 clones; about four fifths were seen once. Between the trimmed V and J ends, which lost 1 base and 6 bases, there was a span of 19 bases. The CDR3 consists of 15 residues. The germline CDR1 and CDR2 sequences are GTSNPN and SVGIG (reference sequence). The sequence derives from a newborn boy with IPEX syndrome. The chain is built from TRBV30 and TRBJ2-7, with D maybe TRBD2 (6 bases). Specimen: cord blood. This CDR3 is CAWSGGTPKGIEQYF. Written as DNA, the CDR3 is TGTGCCTGGAGTGGCGGGACTCCCAAGGGAATCGAGCAGTACTTC.